Reported below is one T cell receptor beta chain. Its antigen is undetermined. These data originate in a study of graft-versus-host responses after intestinal transplantation. Study-level information: Recipients had multivisceral, liver-intestinal, or isolated intestinal transplants. Anti-thymocyte globulin induction preceded about 3 years of tacrolimus and steroid maintenance in all recipients.

Clones were read by immunoSEQ multiplex PCR, and TCRdb kept only the in-frame ones, dropping some. This table has more than 50,000 clones, about 93% appearing once. Study observations and caveats: GvH clones turned up in recipient marrow; some had shown up first in ileum or blood. Allografts of patients with graft-donor T cell macrochimerism showed high graft-versus-host to host-versus-graft clone ratios.

Germline CDR1 and CDR2: MNHEY and SMNVEV (reference sequence). This CDR3 contains 13 residues. Trimming pared 2 bases from V and 6 bases from J, leaving 7 bases between. Specimen: PBMCs, collected about 120 days after intestinal transplantation. This sequence originates from a human patient who received an intestinal transplant, so some T cells may come from the graft donor. The J gene is TRBJ2-2, the V gene TRBV27; D ambiguous. DNA for the CDR3: TGTGCCAGCAGTTTAACTCCGGCCGGGGAGCTGTTTTTT. This translates into CASSLTPAGELFF.